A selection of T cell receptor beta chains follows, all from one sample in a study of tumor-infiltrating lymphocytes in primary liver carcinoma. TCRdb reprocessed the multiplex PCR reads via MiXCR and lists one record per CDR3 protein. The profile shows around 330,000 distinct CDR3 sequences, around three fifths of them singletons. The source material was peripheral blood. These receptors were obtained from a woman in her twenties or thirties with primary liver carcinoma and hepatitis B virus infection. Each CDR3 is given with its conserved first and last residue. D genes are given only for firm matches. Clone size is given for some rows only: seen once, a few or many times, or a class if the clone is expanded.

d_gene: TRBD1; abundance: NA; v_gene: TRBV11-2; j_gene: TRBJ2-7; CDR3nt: TGTGCCAGCAGCTTACTGGAGACAGGGGGGTACGAGCAGTACTTC; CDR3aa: CASSLLETGGYEQYF
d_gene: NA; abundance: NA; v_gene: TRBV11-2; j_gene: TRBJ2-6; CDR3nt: TGTGCCAGCAGTCTCTCTGGGGTCAACGTTCTGACTTTC; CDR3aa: CASSLSGVNVLTF
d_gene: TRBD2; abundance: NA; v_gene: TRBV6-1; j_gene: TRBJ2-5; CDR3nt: TGTGCCATCAGTCTCCTGAGCGGGAGGGCCTTCGAGACCCAGTACTTC; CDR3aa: CAISLLSGRAFETQYF
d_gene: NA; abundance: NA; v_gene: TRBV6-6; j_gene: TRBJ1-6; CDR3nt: TGTGCCAGCATCCAGGTGGTCTATAATTCACCCCTCCACTTT; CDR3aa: CASIQVVYNSPLHF
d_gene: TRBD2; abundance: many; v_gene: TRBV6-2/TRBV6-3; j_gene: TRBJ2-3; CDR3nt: TGTGCCAGCAGTCGCCCAGCGGGAGGCGCAGATACGCAGTATTTT; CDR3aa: CASSRPAGGADTQYF
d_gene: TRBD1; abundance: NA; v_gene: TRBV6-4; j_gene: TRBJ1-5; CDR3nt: TGTGCCAGCAGCCCGGGACAGGGGGCGGGTCAGCCCCAGCATTTT; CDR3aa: CASSPGQGAGQPQHF
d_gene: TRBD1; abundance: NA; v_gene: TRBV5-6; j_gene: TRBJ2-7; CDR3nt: TGTGCCAGCAGGTCCGGGACAGGAGCCTACGAGCAGTACTTC; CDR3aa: CASRSGTGAYEQYF
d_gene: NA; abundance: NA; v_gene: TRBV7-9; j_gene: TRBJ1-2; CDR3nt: TGTGCCAGCAGCTCAGGACAGTCCGGCTATGGCTACACCTTC; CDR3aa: CASSSGQSGYGYTF
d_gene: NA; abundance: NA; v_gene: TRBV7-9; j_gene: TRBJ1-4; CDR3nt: TGTGCCAGCAGCTTAGAGTACGATGAAAAACTGTTTTTT; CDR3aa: CASSLEYDEKLFF
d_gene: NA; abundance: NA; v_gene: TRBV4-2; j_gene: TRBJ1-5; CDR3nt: TGTGCCAGCAGCCAAGATCGCGGGGGGCCCCCTAGTCAGCCCCAGCATTTT; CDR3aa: CASSQDRGGPPSQPQHF
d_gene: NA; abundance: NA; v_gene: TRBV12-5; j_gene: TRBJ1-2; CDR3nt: TGTGTTAGTGGTTTGGAGATAAACTATGGCTACACCTTC; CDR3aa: CVSGLEINYGYTF
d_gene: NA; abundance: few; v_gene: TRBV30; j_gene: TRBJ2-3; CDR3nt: TGTGCCTGGAGTGTACTCGCCTCTAGTACAGATACGCAGTATTTT; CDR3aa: CAWSVLASSTDTQYF
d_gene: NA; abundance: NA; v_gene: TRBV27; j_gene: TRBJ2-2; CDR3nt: TGTGCCATCAGTGAGGGGCCCTCTTTCACCGGGGAGCTGTTTTTT; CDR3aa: CAISEGPSFTGELFF
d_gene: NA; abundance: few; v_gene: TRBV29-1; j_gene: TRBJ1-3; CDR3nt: TGCAGCGTAACAGGGATTGTAGGAAACACCATATATTTT; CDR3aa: CSVTGIVGNTIYF
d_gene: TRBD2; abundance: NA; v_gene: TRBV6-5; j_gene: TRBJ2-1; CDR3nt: TGTGCCAGCGGTTACTCGGGAGGGCGGAATGAGCAGTTCTTC; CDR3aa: CASGYSGGRNEQFF
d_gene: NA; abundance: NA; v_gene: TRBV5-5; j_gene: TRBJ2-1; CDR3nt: TGTGCCAGCAGCTTGGGCGGGATCGGTGAGCAGTTCTTC; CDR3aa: CASSLGGIGEQFF
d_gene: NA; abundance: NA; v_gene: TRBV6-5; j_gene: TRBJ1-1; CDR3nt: TGTGTCAGCAAAACTCATGCGGTACTCGGGGACACTGAAGCTTTCTTT; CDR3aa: CVSKTHAVLGDTEAFF
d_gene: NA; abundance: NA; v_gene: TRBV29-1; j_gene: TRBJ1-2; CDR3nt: TGCAGCGTTCATAGTGATGGCTACACCTTC; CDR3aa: CSVHSDGYTF
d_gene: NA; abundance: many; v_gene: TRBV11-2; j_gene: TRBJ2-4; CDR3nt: TGTGCCAGCAGCCGAGGGACAATGAAAAACATTCAGTACTTC; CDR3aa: CASSRGTMKNIQYF
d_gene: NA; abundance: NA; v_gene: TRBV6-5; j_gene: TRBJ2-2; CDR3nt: TGTGCCAGCCGACCCTGGGAGAAGAACACCGGGGAGCTGTTTTTT; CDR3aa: CASRPWEKNTGELFF
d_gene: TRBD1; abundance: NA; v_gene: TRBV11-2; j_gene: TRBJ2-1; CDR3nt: TGTGACAGCAGCTTAGCCGGACAGGGCTACAACGAGCAGTTCTTC; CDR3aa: CDSSLAGQGYNEQFF
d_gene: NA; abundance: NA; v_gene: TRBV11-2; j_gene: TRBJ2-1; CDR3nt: TGTGCCGGCAGCTTTGGTCGGGAGAAGGGGCGCCTAGCCAATGAGCAGTTCTTC; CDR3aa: CAGSFGREKGRLANEQFF
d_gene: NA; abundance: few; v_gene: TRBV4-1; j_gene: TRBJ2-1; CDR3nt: TGCGCCAGCAGCCTGACAGGCATGAACTACAATGAGCAGTTCTTC; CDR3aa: CASSLTGMNYNEQFF
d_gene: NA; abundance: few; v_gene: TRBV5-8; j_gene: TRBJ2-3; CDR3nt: TGTGCCAATAGCCGAGGCACCGGTTCGGGGGATACGCAGTATTTT; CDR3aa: CANSRGTGSGDTQYF
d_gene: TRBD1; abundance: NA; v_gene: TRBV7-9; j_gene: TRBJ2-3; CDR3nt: TGTACCAGCAGGAGAGAGGGGGCCACAGATACGCAGTATTTT; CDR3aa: CTSRREGATDTQYF
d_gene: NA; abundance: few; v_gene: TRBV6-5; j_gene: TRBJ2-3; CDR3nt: TGTGCCAGCACTCGGCGGTGGGACACAGATACGCAGTATTTT; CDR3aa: CASTRRWDTDTQYF
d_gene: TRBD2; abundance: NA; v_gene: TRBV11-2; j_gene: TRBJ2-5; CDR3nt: TGTGCCAACAGCAAATTAGCGGGAGTTGTGGGAAAAGAGACCCAGTACTTC; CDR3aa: CANSKLAGVVGKETQYF
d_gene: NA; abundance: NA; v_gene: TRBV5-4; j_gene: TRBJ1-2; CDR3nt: TGTGTCAGCGGCGGGGGCCTCTATGGCTACACCTTC; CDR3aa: CVSGGGLYGYTF
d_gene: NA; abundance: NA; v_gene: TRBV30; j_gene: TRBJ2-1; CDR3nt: TGTGCCTGGAGTGTTCACGGGGCAAATGAGCACTTCTTC; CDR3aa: CAWSVHGANEHFF
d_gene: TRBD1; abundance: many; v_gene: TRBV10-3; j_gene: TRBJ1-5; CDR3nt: TGTGCCATCAGTGAGGGGACAGGGGGTAACAATCAGCCCCAGCATTTT; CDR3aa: CAISEGTGGNNQPQHF
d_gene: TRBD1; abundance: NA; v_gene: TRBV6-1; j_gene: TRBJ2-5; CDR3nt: TGTGCCAGCAGCTCCGGGACAGCCCAAGGGGCCCAGTACTTC; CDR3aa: CASSSGTAQGAQYF
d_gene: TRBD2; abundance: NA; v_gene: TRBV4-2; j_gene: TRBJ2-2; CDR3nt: TGTGCCAGCAGACTCACTAGCGGGAGAGACACCGGGGAGCTGTTTTTT; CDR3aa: CASRLTSGRDTGELFF